This is a list of T cell receptor beta chains from one sample in a study of neurological immune-mediated disorders. Using its own MiXCR run on the 5' RACE reads, TCRdb lists one record per CDR3 protein. The sample includes 54,000 or so distinct CDR3 sequences, around 3.6% of them seen just once. Sequenced sample: PBMCs. All receptors come from a woman aged 25 to 45 with multiple sclerosis. CDR3s include the opening cysteine and the closing phenylalanine or tryptophan. D genes are given only for firm matches. Part of the rows lack a size; the others show once, few, many or a class for expanded clones.

D gene | J gene | clone size | V gene | CDR3 protein | CDR3 DNA
TRBD2 | TRBJ2-7 | many | TRBV10-3 | CAISERGGYEQYF | TGTGCCATCAGTGAGCGGGGGGGGTACGAGCAGTACTTC
TRBD2 | TRBJ2-1 | many | TRBV20-1 | CSASGSGISYNEQFF | TGCAGTGCTAGTGGGAGCGGGATATCCTACAATGAGCAGTTCTTC
- | TRBJ2-1 | many | TRBV27 | CASSLKGGSYNEQFF | TGTGCCAGCAGTTTGAAGGGGGGCTCCTACAATGAGCAGTTCTTC
- | TRBJ1-5 | few | TRBV6-5 | CASSPVGPSNQPQNF | TGTGCCAGCAGCCCCGTGGGGCCTAGCAATCAGCCCCAGAATTTT
TRBD2 | TRBJ2-1 | - | TRBV5-1 | CASSSVSGLADYQQFF | TGCGCCAGCAGCTCCGTATCTGGACTAGCGGATTATCAGCAGTTCTTC
- | TRBJ2-5 | many | TRBV9 | CASSVEGWETQYF | TGTGCCAGCAGCGTAGAGGGGTGGGAGACCCAGTACTTC
- | TRBJ2-3 | many | TRBV5-1 | CASNEDADTQYF | TGCGCCAGCAATGAGGACGCAGATACGCAGTATTTT
TRBD2 | TRBJ2-1 | many | TRBV5-1 | CASSLDASGGYNEQFF | TGCGCCAGCAGCTTGGATGCTAGCGGGGGGTACAATGAGCAGTTCTTC
- | TRBJ2-7 | many | TRBV5-1 | CASSLGGSKQYF | TGCGCCAGCAGCTTGGGGGGGTCGAAGCAGTACTTC
TRBD1 | TRBJ2-2 | many | TRBV6-5 | CASSSAQGGLGELFF | TGTGCCAGCAGTTCCGCCCAAGGGGGCCTCGGGGAGCTGTTTTTT
- | TRBJ1-1 | many | TRBV7-2 | CASSLARVMNTEAFF | TGTGCCAGCAGCTTAGCGCGGGTTATGAACACTGAAGCTTTCTTT
- | TRBJ2-4 | many | TRBV20-1 | CSASSIGKNIQYF | TGCAGTGCAAGCAGCATTGGGAAAAACATTCAGTACTTC
- | TRBJ1-5 | - | TRBV5-1 | CASSLASPGQPQHF | TGCGCCAGCAGCTTGGCATCGCCCGGTCAGCCCCAGCATTTT
- | TRBJ2-1 | many | TRBV4-2 | CASSQEIGRYNEQFF | TGTGCCAGCAGCCAAGAAATCGGAAGATACAATGAGCAGTTCTTC
- | TRBJ2-7 | many | TRBV28 | CASSSPMKLYF | TGTGCCAGCAGCAGCCCGATGAAATTGTACTTC
TRBD1 | TRBJ1-6 | many | TRBV7-6 | CASSSPGTGGSPLHF | TGTGCCAGCAGCTCGCCCGGGACAGGGGGTTCACCCCTCCACTTT
TRBD1 | TRBJ1-5 | many | TRBV20-1 | CSTSGGDNQPQHF | TGCAGCACCTCAGGGGGGGACAATCAGCCCCAGCATTTT
- | TRBJ2-1 | many | TRBV5-6 | CASSVPGLPNEQFF | TGTGCCAGCAGCGTACCGGGACTTCCTAATGAGCAGTTCTTC
- | TRBJ1-1 | many | TRBV15 | CATSLAGDTEAFF | TGTGCCACCTCATTGGCAGGGGACACTGAAGCTTTCTTT
- | TRBJ2-7 | many | TRBV5-1 | CASSLAWGSSYEQYF | TGCGCCAGCAGCCTTGCCTGGGGGAGCTCCTACGAGCAGTACTTC
TRBD2 | TRBJ2-1 | many | TRBV5-1 | CASTSPSGENEQFF | TGCGCCAGCACATCTCCTAGCGGGGAAAATGAGCAGTTCTTC
- | TRBJ1-1 | many | TRBV11-1 | CASSFGQNTEAFF | TGTGCCAGCAGCTTCGGCCAGAACACTGAAGCTTTCTTT
- | TRBJ2-5 | many | TRBV12-3/TRBV12-4 | CASIHRDYQETQYF | TGTGCCAGCATCCACCGGGACTACCAAGAGACCCAGTACTTC
- | TRBJ2-7 | many | TRBV20-1 | CSAPRGRGNEQYF | TGCAGTGCCCCGCGGGGCAGGGGCAACGAGCAGTACTTC
TRBD2 | TRBJ2-1 | many | TRBV20-1 | CSARDSGGAPSPQQFF | TGCAGTGCTAGAGACTCGGGGGGGGCCCCATCCCCCCAGCAGTTCTTC
TRBD1 | TRBJ2-7 | many | TRBV5-1 | CASSFFGPGQDSYEQYF | TGCGCCAGCAGCTTTTTTGGGCCGGGACAGGACTCCTACGAGCAGTACTTC
TRBD1 | TRBJ1-6 | few | TRBV5-1 | CASSEGQGAFSPLNF | TGCGCCAGCAGCGAGGGACAGGGGGCATTTTCACCCCTCAACTTT
- | TRBJ1-2 | many | TRBV20-1 | CSATQHYGYTF | TGCAGTGCGACGCAGCACTATGGCTACACCTTC
TRBD2 | TRBJ2-7 | many | TRBV6-5 | CASRRSLAGTSEQYF | TGTGCCAGCAGACGATCCCTAGCGGGGACCTCCGAGCAGTACTTC
- | TRBJ1-3 | many | TRBV5-1 | CASSLVGAQSGNTIYF | TGCGCCAGCAGCTTAGTCGGGGCGCAGAGTGGAAACACCATATATTTT
TRBD1 | TRBJ1-6 | many | TRBV15 | CATSRGQGENSPLHF | TGTGCCACCAGCAGGGGACAGGGAGAGAATTCACCCCTCCACTTT
TRBD1 | TRBJ2-2 | many | TRBV12-3/TRBV12-4 | CASSRTGNTGELFF | TGTGCCAGCTCAAGGACAGGGAACACCGGGGAGCTGTTTTTT
TRBD2 | TRBJ2-1 | many | TRBV5-6 | CASSHGTSVTSEQFF | TGTGCCAGCAGCCATGGGACTAGCGTAACAAGTGAGCAGTTCTTC
- | TRBJ2-7 | many | TRBV5-1 | CASSSGERMNEQYF | TGCGCCAGCAGCTCAGGGGAGCGTATGAACGAGCAGTACTTC
TRBD2 | TRBJ2-5 | many | TRBV5-1 | CASSLVPSGRETQYF | TGCGCCAGCAGCTTGGTGCCTAGCGGGAGAGAGACCCAGTACTTC
TRBD2 | TRBJ2-5 | many | TRBV20-1 | CGAEAGKLQQETQYF | TGCGGTGCGGAAGCGGGGAAGCTTCAGCAAGAGACCCAGTACTTC
TRBD1 | TRBJ2-7 | many | TRBV7-2 | CASSLGATGIYEQYF | TGTGCCAGCAGCTTAGGGGCGACAGGGATCTACGAGCAGTACTTC
TRBD1 | TRBJ2-2 | many | TRBV5-1 | CASSLAGTVITGELFF | TGCGCCAGCAGCTTGGCCGGGACAGTAATCACCGGGGAGCTGTTTTTT
- | TRBJ2-7 | many | TRBV3-1 | CASSLHRESYEQYF | TGTGCCAGCAGCCTTCACAGGGAAAGCTACGAGCAGTACTTC
TRBD2 | TRBJ2-1 | few | TRBV20-1 | CSASKAGTRHYNEQFF | TGCAGTGCTTCAAAAGCCGGGACTAGACACTACAATGAGCAGTTCTTC
- | TRBJ1-5 | many | TRBV12-3/TRBV12-4 | CASSLAQGGQQPQNF | TGTGCCAGCAGTTTAGCGCAGGGCGGGCAGCAGCCCCAGAATTTT
TRBD2 | TRBJ2-1 | many | TRBV20-1 | CSAFSGRYNEQFF | TGCAGTGCTTTTAGCGGGCGTTACAATGAGCAGTTCTTC
TRBD1 | TRBJ2-5 | many | TRBV5-1 | CASSLSQGAYGETQYF | TGCGCCAGCAGCTTGTCACAGGGGGCTTACGGGGAGACCCAGTACTTC
- | TRBJ2-3 | many | TRBV15 | CATSRDVSGWTDTQYF | TGTGCCACCAGCAGAGATGTCTCGGGTTGGACAGATACGCAGTATTTT
- | TRBJ1-1 | few | TRBV7-8 | CASRLGKSNTEAFF | TGTGCCAGCAGATTGGGAAAGTCGAACACTGAAGCTTTCTTT
- | TRBJ2-5 | many | TRBV5-1 | CASSLGGVQETQYF | TGCGCCAGCAGCTTGGGGGGTGTACAAGAGACCCAGTACTTC